This entry concerns a single T cell receptor (beta chain). The target antigen is unknown. Repertoires were generated with immunoSEQ multiplex PCR, while TCRdb's copy carries only in-frame clones and drops some. The sample holds approximately 180,000 clones, 75% to 90% seen once. This record belongs to a study of T cell responses to AZD1222 COVID-19 vaccine. General study results and limits: With two AZD1222 doses given, Spike-specific TCR breadth and depth both rose. The donor group comprised mostly white British people and more females; the analysis possibly underestimated clonal diversity. Researchers report vaccine-associated CD4 TCRs spanning spike, with dominance at 160-218 and 743-854.

This CDR3 has 15 amino acids. Germline CDR1 SGDLS, CDR2 YYNGEE. After removal of 4 bases from V and 5 bases from J, the junction contained 8 bases not matched to a gene. The sequence came from an adult who received the MenACWY meningococcal vaccine as a control. The V call is TRBV9, the J call TRBJ2-5, with 10 bases aligning to TRBD2. The specimen comprised peripheral blood, sampled 28 days after the second dose of the MenACWY control vaccine. The CDR3 loop is CASSPWTSGGETQYF. The CDR3, as DNA: TGTGCCAGCAGCCCGTGGACTAGCGGAGGGGAGACCCAGTACTTC.